The 11 T cell receptor beta chains reported below all come from one sample, sequenced in a study of blood T cell repertoires in COVID-19. The method was immunoSEQ multiplex PCR; TCRdb's version includes in-frame clones alone and lacks a portion of them. Here the sample spans 130,000 to 150,000 clones, about 86% being singletons. Sequencing input: PBMCs or T cells enriched from blood (not recorded which). These receptors were obtained from a man aged 45-60 years who had recovered from COVID-19.

The chain links TRBV24-1 to TRBJ1-2, with 9 bases aligning to TRBD1. This CDR3 has 14 amino acids. The V segment lost 6 bases and the J segment 0 bases; nucleotides outside the gene matches: 1. The germline CDR1 and CDR2 sequences are KGHDR and SFDVKD. CDR3 protein: CATSTGGSNYGYTF. DNA of the CDR3: TGTGCCACCAGTACAGGGGGCTCTAACTATGGCTACACCTTC.

This chain links TRBV3-1 (or the pseudogene TRBV3-2) with TRBJ1-1; 8 bases align to TRBD1. Looked up from germline, CDR1 is LGHDT and CDR2 is YNNKEL (reference sequence). The CDR3 is 15 residues long. Trimming at V came to 4 bases and at J to 0 bases, leaving 4 bases not matched to a gene. The chain's CDR3 is CASSRPGQVNTEAFF. The CDR3 region has the DNA TGTGCCAGCAGCCGTCCGGGACAGGTGAACACTGAAGCTTTCTTT.

J is TRBJ2-1 and V is TRBV15; TRBD2 agrees at 14 bases. The V and J ends lost 3 bases and 0 bases, in that order; junction bases with no gene match: 10. CDR3 size: 20 residues. Per the germline V gene, CDR1 is LNHNV and CDR2 is YYDKDF (reference sequence). CDR3 DNA: TGTGCCACCAGCAGCACAGGGGGACTAGCGGGGGTAAGCTCCTACAATGAGCAGTTCTTC. Translating gives CATSSTGGLAGVSSYNEQFF.

J is TRBJ1-6 and V is TRBV5-1; D possibly corresponds to TRBD1 (6 bases). The length of the CDR3 is 16 residues. Germline CDR1 is SGHRS and CDR2 is YFSETQ. Trimming cost V 0 bases and J 9 bases, with 16 bases left between them. CDR3 sequence: CASSLERGGAGSPLHF. The CDR3 DNA reads as TGCGCCAGCAGCTTGGAAAGAGGGGGGGCAGGTTCACCCCTCCACTTT.

The genes are TRBV6-2 or TRBV6-3 and TRBJ2-5, with 15 bases fitting TRBD2. Looked up from germline, CDR1 is MNHEY and CDR2 is SVGEGT. V shed 6 bases and J 4 bases; nucleotides not matched to a gene: 3. This CDR3 spans 15 amino acids. The CDR3: CASSGLAGGGETQYF. The CDR3 nucleotides are TGTGCCAGCAGCGGACTAGCGGGGGGGGGAGAGACCCAGTACTTC.

V and J are TRBV5-4 and TRBJ2-5; 8 bases are shared with TRBD1. The CDR3 is made up of 15 amino acids. The germline gives CDR1 SGHNT, CDR2 YYREEE (reference sequence). The junction had 7 bases not matched to a gene; V was cut back by 4 bases and J by 2 bases. Here the CDR3 DNA reads TGTGCCAGCAGCCTACCGGACAGGGCTCAAGAGACCCAGTACTTC. Amino acids: CASSLPDRAQETQYF.

This chain uses TRBV7-2 with TRBJ2-7; 12 bases map to TRBD2. The CDR3 extends over 18 amino acids. Losses at the gene ends were 1 base for V and 2 bases for J; bases not matched to a gene: 9. Germline CDR1 SGHTA, CDR2 FQGNSA. The CDR3 DNA reads TGTGCCAGCAGCTTAGAGTCGTCTAGCGGGGGGGAAACCTACGAGCAGTACTTC. The encoded protein is CASSLESSSGGETYEQYF.

V is TRBV15 and J is TRBJ1-6; 8 nucleotides align to TRBD1. This CDR3 contains 17 residues. V dropped 4 bases and J dropped 2; count of bases not matched to a gene: 7. The germline V gene has CDR1 LNHNV and CDR2 YYDKDF (reference sequence). The DNA of the CDR3 is TGTGCCACCAGCAAAAGACCGGGACAGGCCTATAATTCACCCCTCCACTTT. It specifies CATSKRPGQAYNSPLHF.

The chain employs TRBV3-1 (or the pseudogene TRBV3-2) and TRBJ2-7; D perhaps matches TRBD2 (5 bases). Germline CDR1 is LGHDT and CDR2 is YNNKEL (reference sequence). The CDR3 has 14 amino acids. Trimming shortened V by 1 base and J by 0 bases, and 7 bases separated the two germline ends. The CDR3 DNA sequence: TGTGCCAGCAGCCAAGTAACTAGCTCCTACGAGCAGTACTTC. This encodes CASSQVTSSYEQYF.

The chain carries TRBV5-1 and TRBJ2-3; 10 bases align to TRBD2. Looked up from germline, CDR1 is SGHRS and CDR2 is YFSETQ. CDR3 size: 17 residues. Unmatched junction bases numbered 4, after V lost 0 bases and J lost 0 bases. Here the CDR3 reads CASSLGPAGGSTDTQYF. CDR3 DNA sequence: TGCGCCAGCAGCTTGGGCCCAGCGGGGGGGAGCACAGATACGCAGTATTTT.

This rearrangement joins TRBV5-4 to TRBJ2-2, with D possibly TRBD2 on 6 matching bases. CDR1 SGHNT and CDR2 YYREEE come from the germline V gene (reference sequence). Trimming removed 0 bases from V and 3 bases from J, with 9 bases in between. This CDR3 spans 15 amino acids. The CDR3 protein is CASSLGLEYTGELFF. DNA for the CDR3: TGTGCCAGCAGCTTGGGACTAGAGTACACCGGGGAGCTGTTTTTT. The variable domain in full, with the rest retrieved from reference TRBV5-4 and TRBJ2-2, is ETGVTQSPTHLIKTRGQQVTLRCSSQSGHNTVSWYQQALGQGPQFIFQYYREEENGRGNFPPRFSGLQFPNYSSELNVNALELDDSALYLCASSLGLEYTGELFFGEGSRLTVL.